Listed here are 29 T cell receptor beta chains from one sample, sequenced in a study of cytomegalovirus exposure and HLA in healthy donors. PCR employed 60 Vbeta and 13 Jbeta primers. Produced via immunoSEQ multiplex PCR; TCRdb's table is partial and in-frame only. Among 210,000 or so clones, less than 85% were seen once, and the ten largest hold 0.63%. Material: PBMCs. The receptors originated from a man aged 18 to 30 in good health and CMV-seronegative.

The rearrangement links TRBV7-8 to TRBJ2-3; 9 bases match TRBD2. There are 16 residues in the CDR3. The germline CDR1 and CDR2 sequences are SGHVS and FQNEAQ. V shed 5 bases, J shed 4 bases, and the junction held 10 bases outside the gene matches. Written as DNA, the CDR3 is TGTGCCAGCAGCCCCCTAGCGGGATCCCGAGCAGATACGCAGTATTTT. It yields the protein CASSPLAGSRADTQYF.

The chain couples TRBV10-1 to TRBJ1-6, with D perhaps TRBD1 (6 bases). Trimming took 4 bases from V and 6 from J, leaving 10 bases between them. The CDR3 totals 14 residues. From germline, CDR1 is WNHNN and CDR2 SYGVQD (reference sequence). The CDR3 loop is CASSVGGSNSPLHF. CDR3 DNA sequence: TGCGCCAGCAGTGTTGGGGGCAGTAATTCACCCCTCCACTTT.

The genes are TRBV23-1 and TRBJ2-7; D ambiguous. TRBV23-1 is filed as an ORF, its function uncertain. The V end lost 4 bases, the J end lost 0 bases, and 10 bases lay between the germline ends. The CDR3 covers 14 residues. The CDR3 region is CASSPRSYSYEQYF. The CDR3, as DNA: TGCGCCAGCAGTCCTAGAAGTTACTCCTACGAGCAGTACTTC.

The gene calls are TRBV2 and TRBJ2-1, with 8 bases lining up with TRBD1. Germline lookup yields CDR1 SNHLY and CDR2 FYNNEI. There are 17 residues in the CDR3. The V segment lost 6 bases and the J segment 0 bases; nucleotides outside the gene matches: 10. In DNA form, the CDR3 reads TGTGCCAGCAGCCCCGCCGGACAGGGATACTCCTACAATGAGCAGTTCTTC. This gives the protein CASSPAGQGYSYNEQFF.

J is TRBJ2-1 and V is TRBV9; D is perhaps TRBD2 (5 bases). The germline V and J ends were trimmed by 3 bases and 1 base, with 17 bases remaining between them. Per germline, CDR1 SGDLS and CDR2 YYNGEE. The CDR3 is made up of 17 amino acids. DNA of the CDR3: TGTGCCAGCAGCGGCGGGTCCTCGGATCCATCCTACAATGAGCAGTTCTTC. It specifies CASSGGSSDPSYNEQFF.

J is TRBJ2-5 and V is TRBV4-1; 12 bases match TRBD2. The V gene's germline CDR1 is MGHRA and CDR2 YSYEKL. This CDR3 is 19 amino acids long. Trimming at V came to 3 bases and at J to 6 bases, leaving 17 bases not matched to a gene. The CDR3 loop reads CASSHPTGLAGGPGKTQYF. The CDR3 nucleotides read TGCGCCAGCAGCCATCCGACCGGGCTAGCGGGAGGGCCAGGGAAGACCCAGTACTTC.

This chain links TRBV5-1 with TRBJ2-5; TRBD2 matches at 14 bases. After removal of 0 bases from V and 4 bases from J, the junction contained 2 bases not matched to a gene. The CDR3 is made up of 16 amino acids. In germline, CDR1 is SGHRS, CDR2 YFSETQ. In DNA, the CDR3 is TGCGCCAGCAGCTTGGGCGGACTAGCGGGAGGAGAGACCCAGTACTTC. Protein sequence: CASSLGGLAGGETQYF. Full variable domain (remainder filled in from reference TRBV5-1 and TRBJ2-5): KAGVTQTPRYLIKTRGQQVTLSCSPISGHRSVSWYQQTPGQGLQFLFEYFSETQRNKGNFPGRFSGRQFSNSRSEMNVSTLELGDSALYLCASSLGGLAGGETQYFGPGTRLLVL.

V and J are TRBV11-3 and TRBJ1-6, with TRBD1 identical over 9 bases. Germline values: CDR1 SGHNT, CDR2 YENEEA. V trimming: 5 bases; J trimming: 7 bases; junction bases outside the gene matches: 6. The CDR3 contains 15 residues. In DNA, the CDR3 is TGTGCCAGCAGCGCCGGGACAGGGACAAATTCACCCCTCCACTTT. It specifies CASSAGTGTNSPLHF.

The chain uses TRBV30 and TRBJ1-2; TRBD1 aligns across 9 bases. The CDR3 sequence is 13 residues long. The V segment lost 0 bases and the J segment 8 bases; nucleotides outside the gene matches: 4. Per germline, CDR1 GTSNPN and CDR2 SVGIG (reference sequence). CDR3 nucleotides: TGTGCCTGGAGTGTCCGACAGGGGGTCGGCTACACCTTC. As protein: CAWSVRQGVGYTF. Full variable domain (missing parts from reference TRBV30 and TRBJ1-2): SQTIHQWPATLVQPVGSPLSLECTVEGTSNPNLYWYRQAAGRGLQLLFYSVGIGQISSEVPQNLSASRPQDRQFILSSKKLLLSDSGFYLCAWSVRQGVGYTFGSGTRLTVV.

This chain uses TRBV7-3 with TRBJ1-2; D is ambiguous. CDR1 is SGHTA, CDR2 FQGTGA, per germline. V lost 2 bases and J lost 7, with 8 bases in between. The CDR3 extends over 12 amino acids. CDR3 nucleotide sequence: TGTGCCAGCAGCTTAGACGGGTTTGGCTACACCTTC. This translates into CASSLDGFGYTF.

The chain is built from TRBV11-2 and TRBJ2-7, with TRBD2 matching 13 bases. In germline, CDR1 is SGHAT, CDR2 FQNNGV. The junction had 14 bases not matched to a gene; V was cut back by 4 bases and J by 2 bases. This CDR3 region has 19 residues. The CDR3 region has the DNA TGTGCCAGCAGCTCCCTCCATCGGACTAGCGGGAGTAGGGCCTACGAGCAGTACTTC. This encodes CASSSLHRTSGSRAYEQYF. The full variable domain, rest sourced from reference TRBV11-2 and TRBJ2-7, is EAGVAQSPRYKIIEKRQSVAFWCNPISGHATLYWYQQILGQGPKLLIQFQNNGVVDDSQLPKDRFSAERLKGVDSTLKIQPAKLEDSAVYLCASSSLHRTSGSRAYEQYFGPGTRLTVT.

This chain joins TRBV2 and TRBJ1-5, with D tentatively TRBD1 (6 bases). Germline V gene lookup returns CDR1 SNHLY and CDR2 FYNNEI. This CDR3 comprises 13 residues. Trimming took off 7 bases at V and 4 bases at J, with 11 bases between the two ends. The DNA of the CDR3 is TGTGCCAGCACCGGGACACAGAATCAGCCCCAGCATTTT. This gives the protein CASTGTQNQPQHF.

CDR3 protein: CASLRTGRNEQFF. The CDR3 DNA follows: TGTGCCAGCCTGAGGACAGGTAGGAATGAGCAGTTCTTC. V is TRBV25-1 and J is TRBJ2-1; 7 nucleotides align to TRBD1. This CDR3 is 13 amino acids long. Trimming removed 8 bases from V and 7 bases from J; junction bases left unmatched: 8. Germline V gene sequence: CDR1 MGHDK, CDR2 SYGVNS. Complete variable domain (other parts from reference TRBV25-1 and TRBJ2-1): EADIYQTPRYLVIGTGKKITLECSQTMGHDKMYWYQQDPGMELHLIHYSYGVNSTEKGDLSSESTVSRIRTEHFPLTLESARPSHTSQYLCASLRTGRNEQFFGPGTRLTVL.

J is TRBJ1-1 and V is TRBV7-6; a possible D gene is TRBD1 (5 bases). CDR3 size: 14 residues. Looked up from germline, CDR1 is SGHVS and CDR2 is FNYEAQ. Deletions cut 5 bases from V and 1 base from J, with 11 bases between. CDR3: CASSMGLQNTEAFF. The CDR3 region has the DNA TGTGCCAGCAGCATGGGACTGCAGAACACTGAAGCTTTCTTT.

This clone appeared once. V and J are TRBV27 and TRBJ2-6, with a weak D call TRBD1 (6 bases). The CDR3 runs 18 residues. The V end was cut by 6 bases, the J end by 2 bases, with 20 bases between. Germline V gene data show CDR1 as MNHEY and CDR2 as SMNVEV (reference sequence). The CDR3 loop is CASSNKPDRLAGANVLTF. DNA of the CDR3: TGTGCCAGCAGCAACAAACCCGACAGGCTTGCTGGGGCCAACGTCCTGACTTTC. The full variable domain, with the rest looked up from reference TRBV27 and TRBJ2-6, is EAQVTQNPRYLITVTGKKLTVTCSQNMNHEYMSWYRQDPGLGLRQIYYSMNVEVTDKGDVPEGYKVSRKEKRNFPLILESPSPNQTSLYFCASSNKPDRLAGANVLTFGAGSRLTVL.

This clone was counted a few times. The CDR3 nucleotides are TGTGCCAGCAGTTCGTCGGGACAGGGGGACACTGAAGCTTTCTTT. Translated, it gives CASSSSGQGDTEAFF. The chain recombines TRBV28 with TRBJ1-1, with 11 bases lining up with TRBD1. V shed 4 bases and J 3 bases; nucleotides not matched to a gene: 4. The CDR3 is made up of 15 amino acids. CDR1 and CDR2 (germline): MDHEN, SYDVKM.

The chain couples TRBV5-1 to TRBJ2-7, with 10 bases fitting TRBD2. J gave up 2 bases and V 4 bases, and 6 bases lay outside the gene matches. This CDR3 contains 15 residues. The germline gives CDR1 SGHRS, CDR2 YFSETQ. The CDR3 DNA is TGCGCCAGCAGCGCGGGACTAGCGTCTACCTACGAGCAGTACTTC. Protein product: CASSAGLASTYEQYF.

The genes are TRBV6-5 and TRBJ2-2, with TRBD1 matching over 7 bases. Germline V gene lookup returns CDR1 MNHEY and CDR2 SVGAGI. The V and J ends lost 8 bases and 1 base, in that order; junction bases with no gene match: 1. The CDR3 loop spans 13 amino acids. The CDR3 region is CASDRVNTGELFF. The DNA for the CDR3 is TGTGCCAGCGACAGGGTGAACACCGGGGAGCTGTTTTTT.

The chain carries TRBV14 and TRBJ1-1, with 10 bases lining up with TRBD1. Germline CDR1 reads SGHDN; CDR2 reads FVKESK. V trimming: 6 bases; J trimming: 3 bases; junction bases outside the gene matches: 1. This CDR3 is built from 13 residues. CDR3 DNA sequence: TGTGCCAGCAGGGGGACAGGGGACACTGAAGCTTTCTTT. As protein: CASRGTGDTEAFF.

This chain uses TRBV5-5 with TRBJ1-5, with a possible D match to TRBD1 (6 bases). Per the germline V gene, CDR1 is SGHKS and CDR2 is YYEKEE (reference sequence). The CDR3 is 15 amino acids. With 1 base removed from V and 0 bases from J, the gap between germline ends came to 8 bases. CDR3 residues: CASSLWDTSNQPQHF. CDR3 DNA: TGTGCCAGCAGCTTGTGGGACACTAGCAATCAGCCCCAGCATTTT.

V and J are TRBV6-5 and TRBJ2-1, with D uncertain. The CDR3 runs 11 residues. Trimming stripped 9 bases from V and 7 bases from J, with 10 bases between. Germline values: CDR1 MNHEY, CDR2 SVGAGI. The CDR3 region has the DNA TGTGCCAGACCCCTTCGGAATGAGCAGTTCTTC. This encodes CARPLRNEQFF.

The V and J genes are TRBV30 and TRBJ2-5; a possible D gene is TRBD1 (5 bases). Deletions cut 5 bases from V and 4 bases from J, with 8 bases between. This CDR3 region has 11 residues. Per germline, CDR1 GTSNPN and CDR2 SVGIG (reference sequence). The CDR3 DNA reads TGTGCCTGGGCTAGGGGAGAGACCCAGTACTTC. It encodes CAWARGETQYF.

This chain uses TRBV25-1 with TRBJ2-1; 7 nucleotides agree with TRBD1. The CDR3 sequence is 13 residues long. V lost 0 bases to trimming and J lost 8 bases; unmatched junction nucleotides: 1. CDR1 is MGHDK and CDR2 is SYGVNS in the germline V gene. The CDR3 here is CASSEYQGDEQFF. As DNA, the CDR3 is TGTGCCAGCAGTGAATATCAGGGGGATGAGCAGTTCTTC. The full variable domain, rest sourced from reference TRBV25-1 and TRBJ2-1, is EADIYQTPRYLVIGTGKKITLECSQTMGHDKMYWYQQDPGMELHLIHYSYGVNSTEKGDLSSESTVSRIRTEHFPLTLESARPSHTSQYLCASSEYQGDEQFFGPGTRLTVL.

This chain joins TRBV15 and TRBJ2-1; the D gene is possibly TRBD2 (6 bases). The CDR3 is 15 amino acids. Trimming cost V 1 base and J 4 bases, with 11 bases left between them. Germline V gives CDR1 LNHNV, CDR2 YYDKDF (reference sequence). CDR3 region: CATSRVAGGYNEQFF. DNA for the CDR3: TGTGCCACCAGCAGAGTAGCAGGAGGGTACAATGAGCAGTTCTTC. The variable domain in full, completed from reference TRBV15 and TRBJ2-1, reads DAMVIQNPRYQVTQFGKPVTLSCSQTLNHNVMYWYQQKSSQAPKLLFHYYDKDFNNEADTPDNFQSRRPNTSFCFLDIRSPGLGDTAMYLCATSRVAGGYNEQFFGPGTRLTVL.

This clone came up a few times. The chain couples TRBV5-1 to TRBJ2-7; D is perhaps TRBD2 (6 bases). V lost 2 bases and J 5 bases, leaving 14 bases between the germline ends. The CDR3 contains 14 residues. Germline V CDR1 and CDR2: SGHRS, YFSETQ. As DNA, the CDR3 is TGCGCCAGCAGCTTTCAGACTAGTTCAGACGAGCAGTACTTC. Amino acid sequence: CASSFQTSSDEQYF.

This clone was picked up one time. The V and J genes are TRBV4-2 and TRBJ1-1; D not resolved. V was pared by 3 bases and J by 7 bases, with 12 bases between. The CDR3 runs 13 residues. CDR1 LGHNA and CDR2 YNFKEQ come from the germline V gene. In DNA, the CDR3 is TGTGCCAGCAGCCAGCGGTTGGTAGGTGAAGCTTTCTTT. Translated: CASSQRLVGEAFF.

The chain is built from TRBV7-9 and TRBJ2-3; D gene unclear. Germline CDR1 reads SEHNR; CDR2 reads FQNEAQ (reference sequence). The CDR3 totals 16 residues. V was shortened by 3 bases and J by 1 base, with 14 bases between the two germline ends. The CDR3 protein is CASSFHSNTRTDTQYF. The CDR3 bases are TGTGCCAGCAGCTTCCACAGTAATACCCGCACAGATACGCAGTATTTT.

This chain connects TRBV5-6 to TRBJ2-3; the D gene is possibly TRBD1 (5 bases). Germline V CDR1 and CDR2: SGHDT, YYEEEE. Trimming removed 0 bases from V and 1 base from J, with 9 bases in between. The CDR3 runs 15 residues. CDR3 loop: CASSLVLGGTDTQYF. CDR3 bases: TGTGCCAGCAGCTTGGTCCTAGGGGGCACAGATACGCAGTATTTT.

The gene calls are TRBV30 and TRBJ2-7; 10 nucleotides align to TRBD1. J lost 3 bases, V lost 1 base, and 6 bases had no gene match. This CDR3 is built from 15 residues. In germline, CDR1 is GTSNPN, CDR2 SVGIG (reference sequence). As DNA, the CDR3 is TGTGCCTGGAGTGGAGGGACAGGGGAGGGCTACGAGCAGTACTTC. This encodes CAWSGGTGEGYEQYF.